This TCR beta chain was captured in a study of cytomegalovirus exposure and HLA in healthy donors. 60 Vbeta and 13 Jbeta primers were used in PCR. Data came from immunoSEQ multiplex PCR; TCRdb stores just in-frame clones and leaves some out. The data show tens of thousands of clones, 65% to 75% seen once. Study results and caveats: Immune exposure was documented only through CMV serostatus.

The germline gives CDR1 SGHRS, CDR2 YFSETQ. The CDR3 has 13 residues. V lost 10 bases, J lost 4 bases, and 9 bases stayed unmatched. About this clone itself: What it binds is not known.

The chain has TRBV5-1 and TRBJ2-3; 7 bases agree with TRBD1. The clonotype originates from a man aged 45-65 years in good health and CMV-seropositive. Sequencing input: PBMCs. Here the CDR3 reads CAGAVTGSDTQYF. As DNA, the CDR3 is TGCGCCGGGGCCGTGACAGGGTCAGATACGCAGTATTTT.